Below, one T cell receptor (beta chain) is given with its context. Its matching antigen is unknown. Deletions cut 5 bases from V and 0 bases from J, with 10 bases between. Germline values: CDR1 SNHLY, CDR2 FYNNEI. The length of the CDR3 is 14 residues. Libraries were prepared by immunoSEQ multiplex PCR; TCRdb keeps only in-frame clonotypes and omits some of them. This table holds 37,000 or so clones, about 89% found once. The sample is drawn from a study of graft-versus-host responses after intestinal transplantation. On the study more broadly: Transplants given to recipients were multivisceral, liver-intestinal, or isolated intestinal. Anti-thymocyte globulin induction preceded about 3 years of tacrolimus and steroid maintenance in all recipients. Notes on the study in general: GvH clonotypes were identified within recipient marrow, with a subset emerging first in ileum or blood. Patients with graft-donor T cell macrochimerism had high graft-versus-host to host-versus-graft clonal ratios in allografts.

Sequenced here: PBMCs, sampled around 330 days after intestinal transplant. The receptor's source is a human patient who received an intestinal transplant, so some T cells may come from the graft donor. The rearrangement uses TRBV2 and TRBJ1-1, with D perhaps matching TRBD1 (5 bases). For the CDR3, the DNA is TGTGCCAGCAGTACAGGACTGATGAACACTGAAGCTTTCTTT. Protein sequence: CASSTGLMNTEAFF. Complete variable domain (other parts from reference TRBV2 and TRBJ1-1): EPEVTQTPSHQVTQMGQEVILRCVPISNHLYFYWYRQILGQKVEFLVSFYNNEISEKSEIFDDQFSVERPDGSNFTLKIRSTKLEDSAMYFCASSTGLMNTEAFFGQGTRLTVV.